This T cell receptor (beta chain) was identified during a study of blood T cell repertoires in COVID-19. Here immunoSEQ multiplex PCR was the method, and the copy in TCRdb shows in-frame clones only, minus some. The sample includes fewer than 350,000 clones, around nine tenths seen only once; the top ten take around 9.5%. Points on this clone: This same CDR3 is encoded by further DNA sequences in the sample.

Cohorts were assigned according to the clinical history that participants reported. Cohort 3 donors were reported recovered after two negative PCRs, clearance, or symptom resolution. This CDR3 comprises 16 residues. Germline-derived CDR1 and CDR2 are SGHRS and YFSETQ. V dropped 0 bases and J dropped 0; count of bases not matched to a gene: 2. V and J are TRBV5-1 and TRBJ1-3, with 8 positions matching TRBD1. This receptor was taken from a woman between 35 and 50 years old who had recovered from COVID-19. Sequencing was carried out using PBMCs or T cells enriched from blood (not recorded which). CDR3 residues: CASSLVTGASGNTIYF. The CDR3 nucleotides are TGCGCCAGCAGCTTGGTGACAGGGGCCTCTGGAAACACCATATATTTT.